These 20 T cell receptor beta chains share one sample of origin, sequenced in a study of early T cells in non-severe SARS-CoV-2 infection. TCRdb itself ran the 5' RACE reads through MiXCR, one entry per CDR3 protein. Seen here are just over 95,000 distinct CDR3 sequences, more than 9.5% observed once, and the top ten hold under 5%. The input for sequencing was whole blood, taken at baseline. The receptors were sampled from an adult who was a healthcare worker with PCR-confirmed SARS-CoV-2 infection or an uninfected control (not recorded which).

Only a few counts were recorded for this clonotype. The chain couples TRBV30 to TRBJ1-1, with D uncertain. This CDR3 is built from 12 residues. Trimming removed 0 bases from V and 4 bases from J, with 6 bases in between. Germline-derived CDR1 and CDR2 are GTSNPN and SVGIG (reference sequence). The CDR3 spells CAWSVLGTEAFF. CDR3 nucleotide sequence: TGTGCCTGGAGTGTACTAGGCACTGAAGCTTTCTTT.

This clonotype was counted ten times or more. The chain links TRBV30 to TRBJ2-7; 9 positions match TRBD2. The trim removed 2 bases at V and 2 bases at J, leaving 13 bases unmatched. Germline lookup yields CDR1 GTSNPN and CDR2 SVGIG (reference sequence). This CDR3 comprises 17 residues. CDR3 protein: CAWSPPPRLAVTYEQYF. DNA for the CDR3: TGTGCCTGGAGTCCACCCCCCCGACTAGCGGTCACCTACGAGCAGTACTTC.

This clonotype was seen a handful of times. The chain uses TRBV29-1 and TRBJ2-1; no clear D. The V and J ends lost 1 base and 8 bases respectively, with 15 bases between them. CDR1 is SQVTM and CDR2 is ANQGSEA in the germline V gene. The CDR3 extends over 14 amino acids. The CDR3 protein is CSVEGSPSIDEQFF. DNA of the CDR3: TGCAGCGTTGAAGGGTCTCCCTCGATCGATGAGCAGTTCTTC.

The genes are TRBV20-1 and TRBJ2-7; 9 bases fit TRBD2. The CDR3 is 15 residues long. J was trimmed by 1 base and V by 1 base; bases with no gene match: 5. CDR1 and CDR2 (germline): DFQATT, SNEGSKA (reference sequence). CDR3 region: CSARGEAGGSYEQYF. Here the CDR3 DNA reads TGCAGTGCTAGAGGCGAAGCGGGGGGTTCCTACGAGCAGTACTTC.

The rearrangement joins TRBV7-2 to TRBJ2-7; D might be TRBD1 or TRBD2, each matching 5 bases. V gave up 5 bases and J gave up 5 bases, with 28 bases separating them. The germline CDR1 and CDR2 sequences are SGHTA and FQGNSA. This CDR3 comprises 18 residues. The chain's CDR3 is CASSQRRGASSRSNEQYF. In DNA, the CDR3 is TGTGCCAGCAGCCAAAGAAGGGGAGCGTCCTCCCGCTCGAACGAGCAGTACTTC.

This clonotype has a handful of counts. The chain has TRBV7-2 and TRBJ2-1; D perhaps matches TRBD2 (5 bases). There are 13 residues in the CDR3. In germline, CDR1 is SGHTA, CDR2 FQGNSA. The V end lost 6 bases, the J end lost 5 bases, and 11 bases lay between the germline ends. The chain's CDR3 is CASSVGLNNEQFF. CDR3 coding DNA: TGTGCCAGCAGTGTCGGACTGAACAATGAGCAGTTCTTC.

This clonotype showed up just a few times. V is TRBV19 and J is TRBJ2-1, with TRBD2 identical over 9 bases. Germline lookup yields CDR1 LNHDA and CDR2 SQIVND (reference sequence). V shed 5 bases, J shed 8 bases, and the junction held 4 bases outside the gene matches. The CDR3 totals 13 residues. CDR3 residues: CASSPAGGHEQFF. The DNA of the CDR3 is TGTGCCAGTAGTCCCGCGGGGGGGCATGAGCAGTTCTTC.

This clonotype has just a few counts. The rearrangement links TRBV7-2 to TRBJ2-1, with TRBD1 identical over 9 bases. This CDR3 is built from 16 residues. The V gene end was trimmed by 1 base and the J gene end by 3 bases; junction bases not matched to a gene: 4. Germline V gives CDR1 SGHTA, CDR2 FQGNSA. The CDR3 region has the DNA TGTGCCAGCAGCTTAGGAACGGGACAGGGCTACAATGAGCAGTTCTTC. It is translated as CASSLGTGQGYNEQFF.

The J gene is TRBJ2-7, the V gene TRBV6-5; 8 bases align to TRBD2. V lost 0 bases, J lost 7 bases, and 5 bases stayed unmatched. This CDR3 comprises 14 residues. Germline lookup yields CDR1 MNHEY and CDR2 SVGAGI. CDR3 bases: TGTGCCAGCAGTTACTCGACTAGCGCGGGAGAGCAGTACTTC. Translating it yields CASSYSTSAGEQYF.

J is TRBJ2-2 and V is TRBV27; TRBD2 aligns across 8 bases. With 8 bases clipped from V and 1 base from J, the junction kept 3 bases outside the gene matches. The CDR3 runs 14 residues. Germline lookup yields CDR1 MNHEY and CDR2 SMNVEV (reference sequence). This chain's CDR3 is CASSGGENTGELFF. The DNA of the CDR3 is TGTGCCAGCTCGGGAGGGGAGAACACCGGGGAGCTGTTTTTT.

This clonotype was recorded many times. The chain uses TRBV5-4 and TRBJ1-2, with D tentatively TRBD1 (5 bases). V was trimmed by 1 base and J by 2 bases, leaving 15 bases between them. The CDR3 runs to 16 residues. Looked up from germline, CDR1 is SGHNT and CDR2 is YYREEE (reference sequence). This CDR3 is CASSLRQTAVNYGYTF. CDR3 nucleotide sequence: TGTGCCAGCAGCTTGCGCCAGACAGCTGTGAACTATGGCTACACCTTC. Filled out from reference TRBV5-4 and TRBJ1-2, the complete variable domain reads ETGVTQSPTHLIKTRGQQVTLRCSSQSGHNTVSWYQQALGQGPQFIFQYYREEENGRGNFPPRFSGLQFPNYSSELNVNALELDDSALYLCASSLRQTAVNYGYTFGSGTRLTVV.

The V call is TRBV6-5, the J call TRBJ2-2, with 9 bases that match TRBD1. V lost 10 bases to trimming and J lost 4 bases; unmatched junction nucleotides: 7. Germline CDR1 MNHEY, CDR2 SVGAGI. The CDR3 loop spans 14 amino acids. Here the CDR3 DNA reads TGTGCCACCTCGGGACAGGGCGGCACCGGGGAGCTGTTTTTT. It is translated as CATSGQGGTGELFF.

The V gene is TRBV5-8, the J gene TRBJ2-1; D possibly corresponds to TRBD1 (5 bases). CDR1 is SGHTS and CDR2 is YDEGEE in the germline V gene. The CDR3 has 15 amino acids. V dropped 4 bases and J dropped 9 bases, with 20 bases sitting between them. The CDR3 DNA sequence: TGTGCCAGCAGCGTGGACAAGGTCCCGGGTAGTGAGCAGTTCTTC. Protein: CASSVDKVPGSEQFF. Full variable domain (outside the CDR3, taken from reference TRBV5-8 and TRBJ2-1): EAGVTQSPTHLIKTRGQQATLRCSPISGHTSVYWYQQALGLGLQFLLWYDEGEERNRGNFPPRFSGRQFPNYSSELNVNALELEDSALYLCASSVDKVPGSEQFFGPGTRLTVL.

This chain connects TRBV11-2 to TRBJ2-2, with 8 positions matching TRBD2. The CDR3 runs 16 residues. With V trimmed by 2 bases and J by 3 bases, 5 bases remained unmatched. CDR1 SGHAT and CDR2 FQNNGV come from the germline V gene. CDR3 residues: CASSLLSGVDTGELFF. The CDR3 nucleotides read TGTGCCAGCAGCTTACTTAGCGGGGTCGACACCGGGGAGCTGTTTTTT.

This rearrangement joins TRBV7-2 to TRBJ2-3; unclear D gene. CDR1 and CDR2 (germline): SGHTA, FQGNSA. The CDR3 extends over 14 amino acids. Trimming left V 4 bases short and J 2 bases short, with 10 bases between. The CDR3 DNA is TGTGCCAGCAGCTCAGCAGCAGTCACAGATACGCAGTATTTT. Protein sequence: CASSSAAVTDTQYF.

This chain joins TRBV10-3 and TRBJ1-5, with a weak D call TRBD1 (5 bases). Germline lookup yields CDR1 ENHRY and CDR2 SYGVKD. Trimming removed 4 bases from V and 2 bases from J, with 15 bases in between. This CDR3 has 16 residues. In DNA, the CDR3 is TGTGCCATCAGTGCGGGGACCCCGGGAGGCAATCAGCCCCAGCATTTT. This codes for CAISAGTPGGNQPQHF.

The rearrangement uses TRBV6-5 and TRBJ2-3, with TRBD2 matching 11 bases. Germline trimming cut 2 bases from V and 5 bases from J; bases unmatched to any gene: 6. Germline V CDR1 and CDR2: MNHEY, SVGAGI. The CDR3 is 16 residues long. The CDR3 bases are TGTGCCAGCAGTTACCATAGCGGGGGGGTGAGAGATACGCAGTATTTT. Residues: CASSYHSGGVRDTQYF.

This clonotype was found a few times. The chain links TRBV16 to TRBJ2-7; 7 positions match TRBD2. The V gene's germline CDR1 is KGHSY and CDR2 FQNENV. Unmatched junction bases numbered 12, after V lost 4 bases and J lost 6 bases. CDR3 length: 15 amino acids. CDR3: CASSPSGPDGAEQYF. CDR3 in DNA: TGTGCCAGCAGCCCTAGCGGCCCCGATGGTGCCGAGCAGTACTTC.

This clonotype was recorded at least ten times. V gene TRBV6-2 or TRBV6-3 combines with J gene TRBJ2-7, with D maybe TRBD2 (6 bases). Germline V lookup: CDR1 MNHEY, CDR2 SVGEGT. The CDR3 extends over 13 amino acids. V lost 6 bases, J lost 7 bases, and 16 bases lay in between. CDR3 sequence reads: CASRGTGEGEQYF. The CDR3 bases are TGTGCCAGCAGAGGGACGGGAGAGGGAGAGCAGTACTTC.

This chain's CDR3 is CSARDGGGGYEQYF. The CDR3 nucleotides read TGCAGTGCTAGAGATGGGGGGGGCGGCTACGAGCAGTACTTC. The rearrangement joins TRBV20-1 to TRBJ2-7; TRBD2 might be the D (7 bases). The CDR3 has 14 residues. Germline assignment: CDR1 DFQATT and CDR2 SNEGSKA (reference sequence). V gave up 0 bases and J gave up 3 bases, with 12 bases separating them.